This TCR beta chain was sequenced for a study of blood T cells in healthy people across ages. This CDR3 comprises 12 residues. V lost 0 bases and J 6 bases, leaving 8 bases between the germline ends. CDR1 and CDR2 from the germline V gene are SQVTM and ANQGSEA. Comments on this clonotype: Antigen: not known.

Study-level points and caveats: Expanded clonotype changes were possibly confounded by unknown donor CMV status. Both naive CD4+ cell counts and diversity were greater in long-lived donors than in aged donors. In older individuals, TCR beta diversity per million T cells was lower, falling roughly linearly with age.

PBMCs, at least 6.5 million per sample, were isolated. With a J-beta primer mix and a sample-barcoded 5' primer, a second PCR ran about 7 to 12 cycles. One entry per CDR3 protein results from TCRdb running MiXCR on the 5' RACE reads. This sample has more than 1.4 million distinct CDR3 sequences, with around two fifths found just once. The clonotype originates from a woman between 18 and 29 years old in good health. The V call is TRBV29-1, the J call TRBJ1-2; no definite D call. What was sequenced was blood. Here the CDR3 DNA reads TGCAGCGTTGAAGAAGCGAAGGATGGCTACACCTTC. This sequence encodes CSVEEAKDGYTF.